A single sample gave rise to the 8 T cell receptor beta chains below, sequenced in a study of early T cells in non-severe SARS-CoV-2 infection. Each CDR3 protein is one row after TCRdb ran MiXCR on the 5' RACE reads. The top ten hold approximately 7.5% of the sample, which has tens of thousands of distinct CDR3 sequences, roughly 14% seen once. The source material was whole blood. All receptors come from an adult who was a healthcare worker with PCR-confirmed SARS-CoV-2 infection or an uninfected control (not recorded which).

The gene calls are TRBV29-1 and TRBJ2-3; D is perhaps TRBD2 (6 bases). This CDR3 has 14 amino acids. Trimming shortened V by 1 base and J by 4 bases, and 12 bases separated the two germline ends. From germline, CDR1 is SQVTM and CDR2 ANQGSEA. The CDR3 spells CSVEGGDGADTQYF. CDR3 DNA: TGCAGCGTTGAAGGGGGGGATGGCGCAGATACGCAGTATTTT.

This clonotype was counted many times. The chain has TRBV9 and TRBJ1-4; D ambiguous. Per the germline V gene, CDR1 is SGDLS and CDR2 is YYNGEE. Trimming took off 0 bases at V and 6 bases at J, with 12 bases between the two ends. This CDR3 is built from 15 residues. CDR3 sequence reads: CASSVAMGLYEKLFF. CDR3 DNA sequence: TGTGCCAGCAGCGTAGCGATGGGATTATATGAAAAACTGTTTTTT.

The chain is built from TRBV28 and TRBJ1-5; possible D gene TRBD1, 5 bases. The CDR3 spans 17 residues. The V end was cut by 8 bases, the J end by 4 bases, with 24 bases between. The germline gives CDR1 MDHEN, CDR2 SYDVKM. CDR3 nucleotide sequence: TGTGCCAGCGCTCGATCGGACATTCAAGTCATAAATCAGCCCCAGCATTTT. Protein sequence: CASARSDIQVINQPQHF.

At least ten counts were recorded for this clonotype. The chain carries TRBV5-6 and TRBJ2-3, with 7 nucleotides matching TRBD2. The CDR3 runs to 14 residues. Germline values: CDR1 SGHDT, CDR2 YYEEEE. V shed 10 bases, J shed 2 bases, and the junction held 10 bases outside the gene matches. CDR3 amino acids: CAGGRLAVTDTQYF. The DNA of the CDR3 is TGTGCCGGAGGACGGCTAGCGGTCACAGATACGCAGTATTTT.

J is TRBJ2-3 and V is TRBV1; whether TRBD1, the table's D call, matches the DNA was not checked. TRBV1 is assigned pseudogene status. The CDR3 has 17 residues. In DNA, the CDR3 is TGCACCAGCAGCCAAGATCGGAGGGACAGAAGCACAGATACGCAGTATTTT. Its protein is CTSSQDRRDRSTDTQYF.

This clonotype came up many times. The chain couples TRBV29-1 to TRBJ1-1; the D is unclear. The CDR3 is 14 residues long. Trimming pared 1 base from V and 0 bases from J, leaving 9 bases between. CDR1 SQVTM and CDR2 ANQGSEA come from the germline V gene. The CDR3 region has the DNA TGCAGCGTTGAAGTTGGTTGGATGAACACTGAAGCTTTCTTT. Its protein is CSVEVGWMNTEAFF. Full variable domain (missing parts from reference TRBV29-1 and TRBJ1-1): SAVISQKPSRDICQRGTSLTIQCQVDSQVTMMFWYRQQPGQSLTLIATANQGSEATYESGFVIDKFPISRPNLTFSTLTVSNMSPEDSSIYLCSVEVGWMNTEAFFGQGTRLTVV.

There are a few counts of this clonotype. The chain carries TRBV11-3 and TRBJ2-2; tentatively, D is TRBD1 (6 bases). This CDR3 comprises 13 residues. Trimming took off 5 bases at V and 6 bases at J, with 10 bases between the two ends. CDR1 is SGHNT, CDR2 YENEEA, per germline. CDR3 sequence (DNA): TGTGCCAGCAGCCAGGGACACGCCGGGGAGCTGTTTTTT. Its translation is CASSQGHAGELFF.

This clonotype was seen a few times. The chain has TRBV5-1 and TRBJ1-2, with a possible D match to TRBD1 (6 bases). The CDR3 sequence is 12 residues long. Trimming took off 4 bases at V and 11 bases at J, with 15 bases between the two ends. The V gene's germline CDR1 is SGHRS and CDR2 YFSETQ. In nucleotides, the CDR3 is TGCGCCAGCAGCGGGGGCAGGGATTTATACACCTTC. Protein product: CASSGGRDLYTF.